The clone carrying this TCR beta chain appeared many times. The ends lost 3 bases at V and 3 bases at J; junction bases unmatched: 2. CDR3 size: 14 residues. CDR1 SGDLS and CDR2 YYNGEE come from the germline V gene. This record belongs to a study of T cells in Graves' hyperthyroidism and ophthalmopathy. Amplified regions were TCR beta CDR3 sequences from RNA transcripts. Using the HTBI primer set, a first-round RT-PCR was run on the TCR CDR3. MiXCR was run by TCRdb on the multiplex PCR reads, yielding one entry per CDR3 protein. The table includes around 300,000 distinct CDR3 sequences, more than 10% detected once.

This TCR derives from a young woman with Graves' hyperthyroidism that later progressed to Graves' ophthalmopathy. The specimen was blood. The chain couples TRBV9 to TRBJ2-5; 10 bases map to TRBD2. The CDR3 region has the DNA TGTGCCAGCAGCGCCGGGACTAGCGAAGAGACCCAGTACTTC. This encodes CASSAGTSEETQYF.